Below are 10 T cell receptor beta chains sequenced from a single sample in a study of breast tumors, draining lymph nodes, adjacent tissues. TCRdb fed the multiplex PCR reads into MiXCR, producing one record per CDR3 protein. Of about 8,300 distinct CDR3 sequences in the sample, around 74% were seen once. The source material was tumor-adjacent breast tissue. The receptors derive from a female donor with breast cancer. Some clones in this sample may be carry-over from other donors' samples.

The rearrangement joins TRBV20-1 to TRBJ1-6; D possibly corresponds to TRBD1 (6 bases). This CDR3 is 12 amino acids long. CDR1 and CDR2 (germline): DFQATT, SNEGSKA (reference sequence). The V gene lost 4 bases and the J gene lost 6 bases, with 7 bases spanning the gap. CDR3 coding DNA: TGCAGTGCTAAGGACAGTAATTCACCCCTCCACTTT. It is translated as CSAKDSNSPLHF.

J is TRBJ2-7 and V is TRBV7-9; no clear D. Per the germline V gene, CDR1 is SEHNR and CDR2 is FQNEAQ (reference sequence). The CDR3 spans 11 residues. V was cut by 3 bases and J by 2 bases, with 2 bases left in between. The CDR3 DNA reads TGTGCCAGCAGCTTCACCTACGAGCAGTACTTC. It specifies CASSFTYEQYF.

By sample fraction, this clonotype is medium-sized. The V and J genes are TRBV20-1 and TRBJ1-6, with TRBD1 matching over 10 bases. This CDR3 contains 15 residues. Per the germline V gene, CDR1 is DFQATT and CDR2 is SNEGSKA (reference sequence). V shed 2 bases and J 8 bases; nucleotides not matched to a gene: 6. CDR3 sequence reads: CSARSPGQGHSPLHF. The CDR3 coding sequence is TGCAGTGCTAGATCTCCGGGACAGGGGCATTCACCCCTCCACTTT.

The chain links TRBV4-2 to TRBJ2-6, with D unresolved. Deletions cut 0 bases from V and 4 bases from J, with 10 bases between. The CDR3 has 16 residues. CDR1 and CDR2 from the germline V gene are LGHNA and YNFKEQ. CDR3 sequence reads: CASSQDRAGGANVLTF. CDR3 DNA sequence: TGTGCCAGCAGCCAAGATAGGGCAGGCGGGGCCAACGTCCTGACTTTC.

This clonotype is labeled as medium-sized. For the CDR3, the DNA is TGTGCCAGCAGCCAGGGGGCGCGTAACTATGGCTACACCTTC. This encodes CASSQGARNYGYTF. This sequence joins TRBV6-5 and TRBJ1-2, with TRBD1 identical over 8 bases. Trimming at V came to 6 bases and at J to 1 base, leaving 4 bases not matched to a gene. From germline, CDR1 is MNHEY and CDR2 SVGAGI. The CDR3 sequence is 14 residues long.

The V gene is TRBV12-3 or TRBV12-4, the J gene TRBJ1-2, with a tentative D call TRBD1 (5 bases). The V end was cut by 5 bases, the J end by 5 bases, with 9 bases between. The CDR3 is 12 amino acids. The CDR3 coding sequence is TGTGCCAGCAGTCCCGACAGTTATGGCTACACCTTC. Its translation is CASSPDSYGYTF.

The rearrangement links TRBV11-3 to TRBJ2-7; D is tentatively TRBD1 or TRBD2 (5 bases each). The V gene lost 2 bases and the J gene lost 7 bases, with 12 bases spanning the gap. Germline lookup yields CDR1 SGHNT and CDR2 YENEEA. CDR3 length: 13 residues. CDR3 DNA sequence: TGTGCCAGCAGCTTAACGGTAGGGGAGGAGCAGTACTTC. It is translated as CASSLTVGEEQYF.

By its share, this clonotype is medium-sized (0.01 to 0.1%). The CDR3 loop is CASSESRGDKGEKLFF. CDR3 DNA: TGTGCCAGCAGTGAATCAAGGGGCGACAAGGGGGAAAAACTGTTTTTT. The chain is built from TRBV25-1 and TRBJ1-4; a possible D gene is TRBD1 (5 bases). This CDR3 is 16 amino acids long. Between the trimmed V and J ends, which lost 1 base and 8 bases, there was a span of 17 bases. The V gene's germline CDR1 is MGHDK and CDR2 SYGVNS. Complete variable domain (other parts from reference TRBV25-1 and TRBJ1-4): EADIYQTPRYLVIGTGKKITLECSQTMGHDKMYWYQQDPGMELHLIHYSYGVNSTEKGDLSSESTVSRIRTEHFPLTLESARPSHTSQYLCASSESRGDKGEKLFFGSGTQLSVL.

This sequence joins TRBV25-1 and TRBJ1-2; TRBD1 aligns across 7 bases. J gave up 4 bases and V 3 bases, and 11 bases lay outside the gene matches. This CDR3 is built from 16 residues. CDR1 is MGHDK and CDR2 is SYGVNS in the germline V gene. CDR3 loop: CASSDRQGRWGYGYTF. The CDR3 DNA sequence: TGTGCCAGCAGTGACAGACAGGGTAGATGGGGCTATGGCTACACCTTC.

The rearrangement links TRBV9 to TRBJ2-3; 7 bases are a match to TRBD1. From germline, CDR1 is SGDLS and CDR2 YYNGEE. CDR3 length: 17 amino acids. Trimming cost V 3 bases and J 5 bases; bases outside gene matches: 15. The CDR3 is CASSGDKNRGPQDTQYF. DNA of the CDR3: TGTGCCAGCAGCGGAGACAAAAACAGGGGCCCACAAGATACGCAGTATTTT.